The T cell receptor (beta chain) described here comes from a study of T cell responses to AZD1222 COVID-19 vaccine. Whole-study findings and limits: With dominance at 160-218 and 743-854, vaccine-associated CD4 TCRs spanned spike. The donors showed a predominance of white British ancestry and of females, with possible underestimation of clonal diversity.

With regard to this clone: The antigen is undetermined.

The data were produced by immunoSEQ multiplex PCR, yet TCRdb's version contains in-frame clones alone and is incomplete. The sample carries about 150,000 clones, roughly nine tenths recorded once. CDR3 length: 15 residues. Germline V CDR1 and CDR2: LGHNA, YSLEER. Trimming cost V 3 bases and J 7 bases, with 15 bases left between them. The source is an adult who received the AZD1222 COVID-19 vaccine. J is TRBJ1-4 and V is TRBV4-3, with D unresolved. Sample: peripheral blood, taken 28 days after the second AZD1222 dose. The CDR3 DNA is TGCGCCAGCAGCCAGCTTACAAGGGCTGGTGAAAAACTGTTTTTT. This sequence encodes CASSQLTRAGEKLFF.